The 25 T cell receptor beta chains presented below share a single source sample, sequenced in a study of T cell responses to AZD1222 COVID-19 vaccine. Some clones are missing from TCRdb's copy, which holds only in-frame ones; the method was immunoSEQ multiplex PCR. The table lists over 140,000 clones. Sequenced input: peripheral blood. The source is an adult in good health.

This sequence joins TRBV28 and TRBJ2-7, with a possible D match to TRBD1 (5 bases). The V and J ends lost 4 bases and 2 bases respectively, with 18 bases between them. Per germline, CDR1 MDHEN and CDR2 SYDVKM. CDR3 size: 16 residues. This CDR3 is CASSSVRGKTTYEQYF. For the CDR3, the DNA is TGTGCCAGCAGTTCGGTTAGGGGAAAAACTACCTACGAGCAGTACTTC.

The chain carries TRBV4-2 and TRBJ2-3; D gene ambiguous. Germline assignment: CDR1 LGHNA and CDR2 YNFKEQ. The V gene lost 6 bases and the J gene lost 4 bases, with 17 bases spanning the gap. The CDR3 is made up of 15 amino acids. CDR3 in amino acids: CASSPRLLRADTQYF. In nucleotides, the CDR3 is TGTGCCAGCAGTCCAAGGCTCCTACGGGCAGATACGCAGTATTTT.

The V gene is TRBV27, the J gene TRBJ2-7; 9 nucleotides align to TRBD1. The CDR3 has 14 amino acids. Unmatched junction bases numbered 7, after V lost 6 bases and J lost 4 bases. Germline V CDR1 and CDR2: MNHEY, SMNVEV (reference sequence). CDR3 in DNA: TGTGCCAGCAGAGGGACAGGGTTCCCGTACGAGCAGTACTTC. It specifies CASRGTGFPYEQYF.

V and J are TRBV5-8 and TRBJ2-2, with 8 bases that match TRBD2. V gave up 0 bases and J gave up 4 bases; unmatched junction bases: 11. Germline CDR1 and CDR2: SGHTS and YDEGEE. The CDR3 is 18 amino acids. CDR3 coding DNA: TGTGCCAGCAGCTTGGTTACGGGTTTCGCGGGGGGCACCGGGGAGCTGTTTTTT. This translates into CASSLVTGFAGGTGELFF.

The CDR3 bases are TGTGCCAGCAGTTTACCCTCTCCCGGCAATCAGCCCCAGCATTTT. It codes for CASSLPSPGNQPQHF. The genes are TRBV28 and TRBJ1-5; the D is unclear. CDR1 and CDR2 (germline): MDHEN, SYDVKM. The CDR3 covers 15 residues. Deletions cut 2 bases from V and 2 bases from J, with 10 bases between.

Here the CDR3 reads CATSRDLWLAGGKADGGYEQYF. The CDR3, as DNA: TGTGCCACCAGCAGAGATCTGTGGCTAGCGGGGGGAAAAGCCGATGGAGGGTACGAGCAGTACTTC. This chain joins TRBV15 and TRBJ2-7, with 11 bases identical to TRBD2. Germline trimming cut 0 bases from V and 4 bases from J; bases unmatched to any gene: 23. The CDR3 covers 22 residues. Germline V gene data show CDR1 as LNHNV and CDR2 as YYDKDF (reference sequence). Supplemented by reference TRBV15 and TRBJ2-7, the full variable domain reads DAMVIQNPRYQVTQFGKPVTLSCSQTLNHNVMYWYQQKSSQAPKLLFHYYDKDFNNEADTPDNFQSRRPNTSFCFLDIRSPGLGDTAMYLCATSRDLWLAGGKADGGYEQYFGPGTRLTVT.

This chain uses TRBV11-2 with TRBJ1-1; TRBD1 aligns across 7 bases. The CDR3 extends over 13 amino acids. In germline, CDR1 is SGHAT, CDR2 FQNNGV. J was trimmed by 6 bases and V by 5 bases; bases with no gene match: 6. The CDR3: CASSTSGGPEAFF. The CDR3 nucleotides read TGTGCCAGCAGCACCTCAGGGGGACCTGAAGCTTTCTTT.

The chain joins TRBV14 to TRBJ1-6; D gene ambiguous. V dropped 0 bases and J dropped 1 base, with 13 bases sitting between them. The CDR3 extends over 18 amino acids. The germline CDR1 and CDR2 sequences are SGHDN and FVKESK. The CDR3 DNA reads as TGTGCCAGCAGCCAAGATTGGGCAGCCACGTCCTATAATTCACCCCTCCACTTT. Amino acids: CASSQDWAATSYNSPLHF.

The J gene is TRBJ2-1, the V gene TRBV5-1; maybe TRBD1 (5 bases). Trimming removed 4 bases from V and 1 base from J, with 12 bases in between. CDR3 length: 15 amino acids. The V gene's germline CDR1 is SGHRS and CDR2 YFSETQ. The CDR3 loop reads CASSEWQGSYNEQFF. The CDR3 nucleotides are TGCGCCAGCAGCGAGTGGCAGGGTTCCTACAATGAGCAGTTCTTC.

V is TRBV30 and J is TRBJ1-2, with 9 bases that match TRBD1. V gave up 2 bases and J gave up 4 bases; unmatched junction bases: 14. Germline CDR1 and CDR2: GTSNPN and SVGIG (reference sequence). CDR3 length: 17 residues. CDR3 nucleotide sequence: TGTGCCTGGAGTCCCCGGGGACCCGGGACAGGGTTCTATGGCTACACCTTC. Encoded protein: CAWSPRGPGTGFYGYTF.

The J gene is TRBJ2-7, the V gene TRBV7-2; D unclear. CDR1 is SGHTA, CDR2 FQGNSA, per germline. V shed 0 bases and J shed 2 bases, with 11 bases lying between them. This CDR3 region has 15 residues. CDR3 protein: CASSLASGGTYEQYF. The CDR3 nucleotides read TGTGCCAGCAGCTTAGCGTCGGGCGGTACCTACGAGCAGTACTTC.

The rearrangement joins TRBV4-1 to TRBJ1-4; D possibly corresponds to TRBD1 (5 bases). The CDR3 runs 17 residues. CDR1 and CDR2 from the germline V gene are MGHRA and YSYEKL. The V gene lost 5 bases and the J gene lost 7 bases, with 23 bases spanning the gap. The CDR3 coding sequence is TGCGCCAGCAGCTTGGGGGAAACCGGGACGGGTTTTGAAAAACTGTTTTTT. It yields the protein CASSLGETGTGFEKLFF.

The gene calls are TRBV6-4 and TRBJ2-3, with no clear D. Trimming removed 10 bases from V and 0 bases from J, with 11 bases in between. This CDR3 has 13 residues. Germline V gene lookup returns CDR1 MRHNA and CDR2 SNTAGT. The CDR3 sequence: CANSSESTDTQYF. CDR3 nucleotide sequence: TGTGCCAACAGCTCAGAAAGCACAGATACGCAGTATTTT.

The chain carries TRBV7-2 and TRBJ1-2, with TRBD1 matching over 9 bases. V lost 5 bases to trimming and J lost 5 bases; unmatched junction nucleotides: 15. This CDR3 is built from 17 residues. Germline CDR1 is SGHTA and CDR2 is FQGNSA. DNA of the CDR3: TGTGCCAGCAGCCCAGGCAACACAGGGGGCTCTGGATATGGCTACACCTTC. This codes for CASSPGNTGGSGYGYTF.

This chain connects TRBV27 to TRBJ1-1; TRBD1 agrees at 8 bases. Per the germline V gene, CDR1 is MNHEY and CDR2 is SMNVEV (reference sequence). CDR3 length: 15 amino acids. Trimming took 4 bases from V and 5 from J; bases not matched to a gene: 9. CDR3 nucleotides: TGTGCCAGCAGTTACGACGGACAGGGCGGGACTGAAGCTTTCTTT. Residues: CASSYDGQGGTEAFF.

This chain joins TRBV10-3 and TRBJ1-4; the D gene is possibly TRBD1 (6 bases). The germline V gene encodes CDR1 ENHRY and CDR2 SYGVKD. Trimming shortened V by 11 bases and J by 7 bases, and 14 bases separated the two germline ends. This CDR3 has 12 amino acids. CDR3 nucleotides: TGTGCCTCTCGGGGGGCCGGTGAAAAACTGTTTTTT. Translating gives CASRGAGEKLFF.

CDR3 amino acids: CASSLSGGRYNYGYTF. In nucleotides, the CDR3 is TGCGCCAGCAGCTTGTCAGGGGGCCGATACAACTATGGCTACACCTTC. This chain links TRBV5-1 with TRBJ1-2; TRBD1 matches at 8 bases. V lost 1 base to trimming and J lost 2 bases; unmatched junction nucleotides: 7. This CDR3 comprises 16 residues. Germline lookup yields CDR1 SGHRS and CDR2 YFSETQ.

The chain links TRBV28 to TRBJ1-5; D not certain. The CDR3 extends over 14 amino acids. Germline-derived CDR1 and CDR2 are MDHEN and SYDVKM. V was cut by 5 bases and J by 2 bases, with 10 bases left in between. The CDR3 DNA reads TGTGCCAGCAGTCCTACAGCCCGCAATCAGCCCCAGCATTTT. Residues: CASSPTARNQPQHF. Using reference TRBV28 and TRBJ1-5 for the parts outside the CDR3, the full variable domain is DVKVTQSSRYLVKRTGEKVFLECVQDMDHENMFWYRQDPGLGLRLIYFSYDVKMKEKGDIPEGYSVSREKKERFSLILESASTNQTSMYLCASSPTARNQPQHFGDGTRLSIL.

The CDR3 loop is CASSITGSSYNSPLHF. CDR3 nucleotide sequence: TGTGCCAGTAGTATTACAGGGAGCTCCTATAATTCACCCCTCCACTTT. This chain links TRBV19 with TRBJ1-6; a possible D gene is TRBD1 (6 bases). The CDR3 totals 16 residues. Germline loops: CDR1 LNHDA, CDR2 SQIVND (reference sequence). V lost 3 bases and J 0 bases, leaving 9 bases between the germline ends.

J is TRBJ1-5 and V is TRBV12-3 or TRBV12-4; D is uncertain. The CDR3 has 12 amino acids. V lost 4 bases to trimming and J lost 4 bases, with 5 bases between them. The CDR3 DNA sequence: TGTGCCAGCAGTTCGCCTAATCAGCCCCAGCATTTT. Translating it yields CASSSPNQPQHF.

V gene TRBV7-3 combines with J gene TRBJ1-6; D not resolved. Germline CDR1 SGHTA, CDR2 FQGTGA. Trimming took 4 bases from V and 4 from J, leaving 8 bases between them. This CDR3 is built from 14 residues. Here the CDR3 DNA reads TGTGCCAGCAGCTCCGACGGGTATAATTCACCCCTCCACTTT. This translates into CASSSDGYNSPLHF.

This CDR3 reads CASSQEVGPPKNIQYF. The CDR3 DNA is TGTGCCAGCAGCCAAGAAGTGGGGCCGCCCAAAAACATTCAGTACTTC. V is TRBV14 and J is TRBJ2-4, with D possibly matching TRBD1 (5 bases). The V and J ends lost 0 bases and 2 bases respectively, with 11 bases between them. Germline CDR1 reads SGHDN; CDR2 reads FVKESK. CDR3 size: 16 residues.

This chain connects TRBV13 to TRBJ1-1; TRBD1 might be the D (5 bases). The germline V gene has CDR1 PRHDT and CDR2 FYEKMQ (reference sequence). This CDR3 comprises 15 residues. The germline V and J ends were trimmed by 6 bases and 2 bases, with 16 bases remaining between them. The CDR3 region is CASRTTHQGNTEAFF. DNA of the CDR3: TGTGCCAGCAGAACAACACATCAGGGTAACACTGAAGCTTTCTTT.

This chain uses TRBV28 with TRBJ1-6; D is undetermined. CDR3 length: 15 amino acids. V lost 2 bases, J lost 4 bases, and 9 bases lay in between. Germline assignment: CDR1 MDHEN and CDR2 SYDVKM. This CDR3 reads CASSLGSEYNSPLHF. The CDR3 region has the DNA TGTGCCAGCAGTTTAGGCAGCGAGTATAATTCACCCCTCCACTTT.

CDR3 protein: CASMGGGTGKYEQYF. Written as DNA, the CDR3 is TGTGCCAGCATGGGTGGGGGGACAGGGAAGTACGAGCAGTACTTC. The chain combines TRBV11-2 with TRBJ2-7, with 9 bases fitting TRBD1. The CDR3 loop spans 15 amino acids. The J segment lost 4 bases and the V segment lost 7 bases, leaving 11 bases of the junction unmatched. In germline, CDR1 is SGHAT, CDR2 FQNNGV.